One T cell receptor (beta chain) is described in this entry. These data are taken from a study of blood T cell repertoires in COVID-19. Study details: Samples came from the United States, Italy and Spain, spanning acute and convalescent COVID-19.

How the authors handled the data: From reference gene primer amplification, estimates of nucleated cell counts were derived. Assay: immunoSEQ multiplex PCR; the TCRdb copy retains only in-frame clones and omits some. V and J calls and clone size are copied from that table; D and trimming were computed from the DNA. The sample has 400,000 or so clones; around 89% are singletons. CDR3 length equals 17 residues. J lost 4 bases, V lost 4 bases, and 10 bases had no gene match. CDR1 LNHDA and CDR2 SQIVND come from the germline V gene (reference sequence). Enrolment of Seattle patients took place during active infection, and they were followed longitudinally.

Sequencing was performed on peripheral blood. The TCR sequence derives from a woman aged 40 to 50 with COVID-19, enrolled during active disease. This chain links TRBV19 with TRBJ1-3; TRBD1 matches at 10 bases. The CDR3 spells CASSRTSTGGLGNTIYF. The CDR3 region has the DNA TGTGCCAGTAGTAGAACATCGACAGGGGGCCTGGGAAACACCATATATTTT. Drawing the rest from reference TRBV19 and TRBJ1-3, the complete variable domain is DGGITQSPKYLFRKEGQNVTLSCEQNLNHDAMYWYRQDPGQGLRLIYYSQIVNDFQKGDIAEGYSVSREKKESFPLTVTSAQKNPTAFYLCASSRTSTGGLGNTIYFGEGSWLTVV.